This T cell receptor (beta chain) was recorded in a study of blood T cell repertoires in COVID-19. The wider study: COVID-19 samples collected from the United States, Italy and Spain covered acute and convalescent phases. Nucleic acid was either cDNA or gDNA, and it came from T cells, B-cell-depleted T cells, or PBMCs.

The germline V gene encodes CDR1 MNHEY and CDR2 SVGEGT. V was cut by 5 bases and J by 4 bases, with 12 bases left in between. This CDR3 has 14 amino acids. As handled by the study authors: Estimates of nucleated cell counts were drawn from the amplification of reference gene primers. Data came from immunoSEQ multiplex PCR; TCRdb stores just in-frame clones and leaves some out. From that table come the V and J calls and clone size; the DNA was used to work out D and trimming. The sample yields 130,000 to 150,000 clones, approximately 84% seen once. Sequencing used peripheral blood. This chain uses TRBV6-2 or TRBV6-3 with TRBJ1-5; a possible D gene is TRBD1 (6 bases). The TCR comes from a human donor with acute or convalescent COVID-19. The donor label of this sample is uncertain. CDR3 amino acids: CASSTSDRNQPQHF. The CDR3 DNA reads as TGTGCCAGCAGTACCAGTGACAGGAATCAGCCCCAGCATTTT.